This TCR beta chain was recorded in a study of blood T cells in healthy people across ages. This CDR3 contains 14 residues. Per the germline V gene, CDR1 is DFQATT and CDR2 is SNEGSKA (reference sequence). Trimming took off 0 bases at V and 0 bases at J, with 8 bases between the two ends. Together with a sample-barcoded 5' primer, a J-beta primer mix was included in a second PCR lasting about 6 to 11 cycles. TCRdb processed the 5' RACE reads anew with MiXCR; each CDR3 protein has one entry. This table has fewer than 2 million distinct CDR3 sequences, 39% appearing once. Source material: blood. This clonotype originated in a human donor in good health. The chain couples TRBV20-1 to TRBJ2-5; D call uncertain. CDR3 bases: TGCAGTGCTAGAGAAAGTCCAGACCAAGAGACCCAGTACTTC. It translates to CSARESPDQETQYF.